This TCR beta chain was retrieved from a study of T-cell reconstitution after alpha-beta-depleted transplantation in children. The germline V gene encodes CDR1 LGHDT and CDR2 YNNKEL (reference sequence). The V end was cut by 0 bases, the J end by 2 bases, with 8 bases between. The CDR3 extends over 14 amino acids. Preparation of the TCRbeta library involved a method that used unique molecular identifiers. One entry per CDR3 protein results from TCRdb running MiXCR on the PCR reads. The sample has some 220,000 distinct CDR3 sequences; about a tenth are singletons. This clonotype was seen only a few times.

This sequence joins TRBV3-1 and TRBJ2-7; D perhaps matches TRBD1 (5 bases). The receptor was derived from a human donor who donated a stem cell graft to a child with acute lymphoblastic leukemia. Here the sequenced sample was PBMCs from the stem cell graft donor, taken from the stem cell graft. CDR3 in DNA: TGTGCCAGCAGCCAAGATGACAGCGCCTACGAGCAGTACTTC. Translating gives CASSQDDSAYEQYF.